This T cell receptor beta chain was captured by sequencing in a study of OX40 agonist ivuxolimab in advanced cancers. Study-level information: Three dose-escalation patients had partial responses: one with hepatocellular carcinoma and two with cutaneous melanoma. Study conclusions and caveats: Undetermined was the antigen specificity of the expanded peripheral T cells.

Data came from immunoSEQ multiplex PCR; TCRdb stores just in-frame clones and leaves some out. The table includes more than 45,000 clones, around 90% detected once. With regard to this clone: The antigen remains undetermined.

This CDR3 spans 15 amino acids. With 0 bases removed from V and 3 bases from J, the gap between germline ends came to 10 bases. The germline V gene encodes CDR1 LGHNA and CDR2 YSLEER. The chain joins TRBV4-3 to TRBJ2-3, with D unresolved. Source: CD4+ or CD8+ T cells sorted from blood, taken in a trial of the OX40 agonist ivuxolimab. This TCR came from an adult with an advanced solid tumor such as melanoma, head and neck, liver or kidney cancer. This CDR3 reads CASSQEGRMTDTQYF. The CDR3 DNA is TGCGCCAGCAGCCAAGAAGGCAGGATGACAGATACGCAGTATTTT.